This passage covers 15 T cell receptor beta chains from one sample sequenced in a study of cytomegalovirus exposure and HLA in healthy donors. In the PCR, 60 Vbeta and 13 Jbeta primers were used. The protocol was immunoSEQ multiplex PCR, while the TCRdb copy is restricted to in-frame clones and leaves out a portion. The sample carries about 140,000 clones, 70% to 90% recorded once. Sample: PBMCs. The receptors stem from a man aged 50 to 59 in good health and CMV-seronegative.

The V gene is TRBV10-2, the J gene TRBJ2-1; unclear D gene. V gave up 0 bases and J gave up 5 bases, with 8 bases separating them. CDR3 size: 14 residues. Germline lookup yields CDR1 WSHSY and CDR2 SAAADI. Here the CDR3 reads CASSESRIDNEQFF. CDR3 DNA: TGCGCCAGCAGTGAGTCGAGAATTGACAATGAGCAGTTCTTC.

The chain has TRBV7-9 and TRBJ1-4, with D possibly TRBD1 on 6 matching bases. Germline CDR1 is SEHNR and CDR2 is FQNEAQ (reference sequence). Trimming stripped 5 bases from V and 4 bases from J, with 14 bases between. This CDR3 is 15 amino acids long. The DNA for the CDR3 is TGTGCCAGCAGCCCGAGACAGGATTATAATGAAAAACTGTTTTTT. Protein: CASSPRQDYNEKLFF.

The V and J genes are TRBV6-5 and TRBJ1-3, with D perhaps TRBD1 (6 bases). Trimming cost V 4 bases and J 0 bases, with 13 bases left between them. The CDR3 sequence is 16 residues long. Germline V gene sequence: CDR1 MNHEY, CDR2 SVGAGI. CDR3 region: CASSSGQLSSGNTIYF. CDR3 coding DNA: TGTGCCAGCAGTTCTGGACAGTTATCCTCTGGAAACACCATATATTTT.

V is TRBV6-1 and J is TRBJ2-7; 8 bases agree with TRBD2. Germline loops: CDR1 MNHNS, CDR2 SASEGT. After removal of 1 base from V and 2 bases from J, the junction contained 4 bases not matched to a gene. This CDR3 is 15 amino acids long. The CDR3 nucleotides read TGTGCCAGCAGTGAAGAAAGGACTAGCACCTACGAGCAGTACTTC. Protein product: CASSEERTSTYEQYF.

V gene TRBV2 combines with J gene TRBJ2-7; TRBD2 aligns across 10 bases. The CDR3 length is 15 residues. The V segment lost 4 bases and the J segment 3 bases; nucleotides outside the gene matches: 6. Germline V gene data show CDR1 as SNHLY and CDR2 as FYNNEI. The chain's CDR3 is CASSGPSGGFYEQYF. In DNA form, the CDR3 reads TGTGCCAGCAGTGGTCCTAGCGGGGGATTCTACGAGCAGTACTTC.

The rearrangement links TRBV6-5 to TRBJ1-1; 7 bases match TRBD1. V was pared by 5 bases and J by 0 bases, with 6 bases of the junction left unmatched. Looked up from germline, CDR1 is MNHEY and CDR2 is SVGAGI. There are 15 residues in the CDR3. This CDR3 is CASSRRDSLNTEAFF. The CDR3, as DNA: TGTGCCAGCAGTCGCAGGGACAGCTTGAACACTGAAGCTTTCTTT.

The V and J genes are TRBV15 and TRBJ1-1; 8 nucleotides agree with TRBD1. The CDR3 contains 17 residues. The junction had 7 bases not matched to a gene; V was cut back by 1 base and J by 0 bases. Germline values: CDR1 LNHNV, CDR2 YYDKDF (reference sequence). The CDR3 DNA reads TGTGCCACCAGCAGAGGGACAGGGAGCAGGCTGAACACTGAAGCTTTCTTT. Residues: CATSRGTGSRLNTEAFF.

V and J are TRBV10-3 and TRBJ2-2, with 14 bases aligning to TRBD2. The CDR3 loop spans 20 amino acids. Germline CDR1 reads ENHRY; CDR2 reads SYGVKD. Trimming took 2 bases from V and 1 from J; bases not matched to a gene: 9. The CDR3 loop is CAISELRTSGGQRNTGELFF. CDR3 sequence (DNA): TGTGCCATCAGTGAGCTCAGGACTAGCGGGGGGCAAAGGAACACCGGGGAGCTGTTTTTT.

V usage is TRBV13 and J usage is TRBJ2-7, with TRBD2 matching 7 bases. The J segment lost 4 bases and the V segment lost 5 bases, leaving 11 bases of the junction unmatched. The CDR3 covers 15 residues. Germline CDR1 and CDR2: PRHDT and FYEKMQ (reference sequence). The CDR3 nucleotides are TGTGCCAGCAGCGAACGGGCGGGAGCTGAGTACGAGCAGTACTTC. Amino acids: CASSERAGAEYEQYF.

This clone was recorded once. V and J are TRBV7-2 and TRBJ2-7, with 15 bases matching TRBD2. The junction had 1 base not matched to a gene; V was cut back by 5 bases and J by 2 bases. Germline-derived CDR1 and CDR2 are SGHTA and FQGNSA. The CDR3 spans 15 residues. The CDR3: CASSGTSGGTYEQYF. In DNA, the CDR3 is TGTGCCAGCAGCGGGACTAGCGGGGGGACCTACGAGCAGTACTTC.

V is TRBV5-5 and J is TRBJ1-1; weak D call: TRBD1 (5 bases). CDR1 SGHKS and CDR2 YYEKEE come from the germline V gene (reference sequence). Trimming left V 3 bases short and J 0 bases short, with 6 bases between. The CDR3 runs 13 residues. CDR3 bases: TGTGCCAGCAGCTGGACATTGAACACTGAAGCTTTCTTT. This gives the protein CASSWTLNTEAFF.

This CDR3 is CASSNQEGETQYF. The CDR3 nucleotides read TGTGCCAGCAGTAATCAGGAGGGAGAGACCCAGTACTTC. The V and J genes are TRBV6-4 and TRBJ2-5; D possibly corresponds to TRBD2 (6 bases). Trimming shortened V by 5 bases and J by 4 bases, and 11 bases separated the two germline ends. Germline values: CDR1 MRHNA, CDR2 SNTAGT. This CDR3 comprises 13 residues.

CDR3 loop: CASSPGLGNEQFF. In DNA form, the CDR3 reads TGTGCCAGCTCACCGGGACTGGGCAATGAGCAGTTCTTC. The V call is TRBV18, the J call TRBJ2-1; the D gene is possibly TRBD2 (6 bases). Germline assignment: CDR1 KGHSH and CDR2 LQKENI. This CDR3 has 13 amino acids. Trimming pared 3 bases from V and 6 bases from J, leaving 9 bases between.

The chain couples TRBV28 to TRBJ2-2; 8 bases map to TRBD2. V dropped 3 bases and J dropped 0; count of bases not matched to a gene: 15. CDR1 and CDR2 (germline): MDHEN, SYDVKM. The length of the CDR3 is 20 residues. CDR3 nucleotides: TGTGCCAGCAGTTTCCCGAGCGGGGGCCTTAAATTAACGAACACCGGGGAGCTGTTTTTT. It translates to CASSFPSGGLKLTNTGELFF.

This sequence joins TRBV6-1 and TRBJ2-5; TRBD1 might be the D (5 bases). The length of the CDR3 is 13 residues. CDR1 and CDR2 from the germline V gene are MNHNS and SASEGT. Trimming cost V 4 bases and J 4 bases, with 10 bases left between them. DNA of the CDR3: TGTGCCAGCAGTGCAATGCAGGGAGAGACCCAGTACTTC. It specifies CASSAMQGETQYF.